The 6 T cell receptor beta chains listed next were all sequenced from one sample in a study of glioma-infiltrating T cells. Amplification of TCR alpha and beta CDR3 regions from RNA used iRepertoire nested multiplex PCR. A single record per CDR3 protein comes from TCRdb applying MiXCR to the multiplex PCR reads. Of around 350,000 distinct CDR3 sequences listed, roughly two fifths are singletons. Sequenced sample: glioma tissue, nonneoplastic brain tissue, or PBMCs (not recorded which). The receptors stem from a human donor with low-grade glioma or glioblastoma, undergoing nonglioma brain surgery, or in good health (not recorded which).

CDR3 bases: TGTGCCAGCAGCGGGGGGGACAACGGAAACACCATATATTTT. This gives the protein CASSGGDNGNTIYF. The rearrangement links TRBV5-4 to TRBJ1-3, with D tentatively TRBD1 (6 bases). V lost 4 bases and J 4 bases, leaving 12 bases between the germline ends. Germline-derived CDR1 and CDR2 are SGHNT and YYREEE (reference sequence). The CDR3 consists of 14 residues.

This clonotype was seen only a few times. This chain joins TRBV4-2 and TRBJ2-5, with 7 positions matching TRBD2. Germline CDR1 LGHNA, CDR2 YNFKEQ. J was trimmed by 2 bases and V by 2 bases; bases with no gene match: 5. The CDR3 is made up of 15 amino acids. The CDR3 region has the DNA TGTGCCAGCAGCCAACTAAGCGGGGATCAAGAGACCCAGTACTTC. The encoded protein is CASSQLSGDQETQYF.

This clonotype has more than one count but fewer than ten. The CDR3 here is CAISRDRENQPQHF. DNA of the CDR3: TGTGCCATCAGCCGGGACAGAGAAAATCAGCCCCAGCATTTT. The V call is TRBV10-3, the J call TRBJ1-5, with 7 bases fitting TRBD1. In germline, CDR1 is ENHRY, CDR2 SYGVKD. The CDR3 runs to 14 residues. V lost 6 bases to trimming and J lost 4 bases; unmatched junction nucleotides: 6.

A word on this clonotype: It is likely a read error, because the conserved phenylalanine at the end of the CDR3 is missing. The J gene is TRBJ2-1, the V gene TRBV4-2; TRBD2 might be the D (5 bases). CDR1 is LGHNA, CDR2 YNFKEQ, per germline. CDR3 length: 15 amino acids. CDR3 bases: TGTGCCAGCAGACAAGATCGCGCTAGCTGGGATGAGCAGTTCCTC. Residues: CASRQDRASWDEQFL.

For the CDR3, the DNA is TGCGCCAGCAGCTTGTCCCCTGCGATGAACAATGAGCAGTTCTTC. Its protein product is CASSLSPAMNNEQFF. V usage is TRBV5-1 and J usage is TRBJ2-1; D is unresolved. The V end was cut by 1 base, the J end by 5 bases, with 13 bases between. This CDR3 has 15 residues. Per the germline V gene, CDR1 is SGHRS and CDR2 is YFSETQ.

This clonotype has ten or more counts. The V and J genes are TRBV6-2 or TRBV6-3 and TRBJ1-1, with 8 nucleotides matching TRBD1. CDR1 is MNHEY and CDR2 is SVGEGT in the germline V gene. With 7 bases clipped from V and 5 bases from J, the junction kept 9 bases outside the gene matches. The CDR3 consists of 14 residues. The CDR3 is CASTLQGARTEAFF. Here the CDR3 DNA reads TGTGCCAGCACCCTGCAGGGGGCAAGAACTGAAGCTTTCTTT.